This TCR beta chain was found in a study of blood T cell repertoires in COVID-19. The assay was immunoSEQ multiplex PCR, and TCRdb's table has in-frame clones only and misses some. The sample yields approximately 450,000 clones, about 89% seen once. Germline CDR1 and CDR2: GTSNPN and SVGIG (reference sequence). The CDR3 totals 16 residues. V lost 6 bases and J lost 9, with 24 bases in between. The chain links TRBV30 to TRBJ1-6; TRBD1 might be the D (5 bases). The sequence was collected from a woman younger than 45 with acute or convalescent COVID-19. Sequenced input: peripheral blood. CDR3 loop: CACTENPQGKGSPLHF. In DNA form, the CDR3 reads TGTGCCTGCACGGAAAACCCCCAGGGAAAAGGTTCACCCCTCCACTTT.